This T cell receptor (beta chain) stems from a study of T cell responses to AZD1222 COVID-19 vaccine. Findings and limits, study-wide: Epitopes outside B.1.351 and B.1.1.7 mutated regions reportedly drew nearly half of spike TCRs.

The CDR3 totals 13 residues. Trimming stripped 7 bases from V and 4 bases from J, with 14 bases between. The germline V gene has CDR1 SGHRS and CDR2 YFSETQ. Produced via immunoSEQ multiplex PCR; TCRdb's table is partial and in-frame only. The sample lists some 130,000 clones; roughly 89% were seen once. This clone was detected ten times or more. Its antigen is undetermined. This TCR derives from an adult in good health. The chain links TRBV5-1 to TRBJ1-2, with D maybe TRBD1 (5 bases). The source material was peripheral blood, sampled on day 0 of AZD1222 vaccination. The CDR3 sequence: CASAEQVGYGYTF. The CDR3 bases are TGCGCCAGCGCCGAACAGGTGGGCTATGGCTACACCTTC.